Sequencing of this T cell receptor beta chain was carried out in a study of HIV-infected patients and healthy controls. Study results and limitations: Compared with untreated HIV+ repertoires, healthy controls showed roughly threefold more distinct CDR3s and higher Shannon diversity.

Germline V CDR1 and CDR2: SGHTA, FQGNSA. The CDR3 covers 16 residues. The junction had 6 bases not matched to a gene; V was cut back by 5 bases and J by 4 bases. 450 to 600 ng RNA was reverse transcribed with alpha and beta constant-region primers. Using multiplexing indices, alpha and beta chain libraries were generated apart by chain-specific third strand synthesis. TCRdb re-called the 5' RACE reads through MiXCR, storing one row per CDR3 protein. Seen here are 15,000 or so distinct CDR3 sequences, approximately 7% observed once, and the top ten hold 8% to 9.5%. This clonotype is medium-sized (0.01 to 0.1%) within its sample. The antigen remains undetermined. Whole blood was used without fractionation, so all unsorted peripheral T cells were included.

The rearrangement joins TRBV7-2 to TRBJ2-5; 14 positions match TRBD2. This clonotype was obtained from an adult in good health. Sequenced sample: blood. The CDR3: CASSIGLAGGRETQYF. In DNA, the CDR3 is TGTGCCAGCAGCATTGGACTAGCGGGAGGTCGAGAGACCCAGTACTTC.